One and the same sample provided the 20 T cell receptor beta chains below, sequenced in a study of cytomegalovirus exposure and HLA in healthy donors. PCR used 60 Vbeta primers and 13 Jbeta primers. The table came from immunoSEQ multiplex PCR; TCRdb's copy has only in-frame clones and leaves some out. The sample carries about 130,000 clones, about three quarters recorded once. The sequencing sample was made of PBMCs. These receptors all stem from a human donor in good health.

The V and J genes are TRBV7-9 and TRBJ2-7; 9 bases are shared with TRBD1. V shed 4 bases and J 9 bases; nucleotides not matched to a gene: 7. This CDR3 spans 13 amino acids. Germline CDR1 SEHNR, CDR2 FQNEAQ (reference sequence). The CDR3 DNA follows: TGTGCCAGCAGCTCCCGGACAGGGGCCGGGCAGTACTTC. The encoded protein is CASSSRTGAGQYF.

This clone occurred a few times. This chain joins TRBV19 and TRBJ2-1, with D unresolved. There are 15 residues in the CDR3. Deletions cut 7 bases from V and 6 bases from J, with 19 bases between. CDR1 and CDR2 (germline): LNHDA, SQIVND (reference sequence). The CDR3 is CASTRWNAESNEQFF. The CDR3 DNA sequence: TGTGCCAGTACCCGATGGAACGCGGAGTCCAATGAGCAGTTCTTC.

The V gene is TRBV7-2, the J gene TRBJ1-1; weak D call: TRBD1 (6 bases). The germline gives CDR1 SGHTA, CDR2 FQGNSA. V lost 5 bases and J 8 bases, leaving 12 bases between the germline ends. The CDR3 covers 12 residues. The DNA for the CDR3 is TGTGCCAGCAGCCCTTACGGACAGGAAGCTTTCTTT. This encodes CASSPYGQEAFF.

The rearrangement joins TRBV6-1 to TRBJ1-2; 9 bases line up with TRBD1. CDR3 length equals 13 residues. Losses at the gene ends were 7 bases for V and 6 bases for J; bases not matched to a gene: 6. Germline CDR1 MNHNS, CDR2 SASEGT. For the CDR3, the DNA is TGTGCCAGCACCAGGACAGGGGATGATGGCTACACCTTC. It translates to CASTRTGDDGYTF.

The chain recombines TRBV11-2 with TRBJ2-7, with a weak D call TRBD2 (5 bases). Deletions cut 1 base from V and 6 bases from J, with 10 bases between. Germline CDR1 is SGHAT and CDR2 is FQNNGV. The CDR3 consists of 13 residues. In nucleotides, the CDR3 is TGTGCCAGCAGCTTAGTTGGGAGCTCCGAGCAGTACTTC. Translation gives CASSLVGSSEQYF.

J is TRBJ2-6 and V is TRBV4-1; D perhaps matches TRBD2 (6 bases). The CDR3 covers 20 residues. The ends were cut back, 2 bases at V and 1 base at J, with 21 bases in the middle. Germline V gene lookup returns CDR1 MGHRA and CDR2 YSYEKL. In DNA form, the CDR3 reads TGCGCCAGCAGCCAAACGGCCGGAGGGACGGTGAGGTCTGGGGCCAACGTCCTGACTTTC. This encodes CASSQTAGGTVRSGANVLTF.

The chain couples TRBV9 to TRBJ2-1, with D perhaps TRBD2 (6 bases). CDR3 length: 15 residues. V shed 0 bases and J shed 2 bases, with 9 bases lying between them. Germline lookup yields CDR1 SGDLS and CDR2 YYNGEE. The chain's CDR3 is CASSVVGGAYNEQFF. In DNA form, the CDR3 reads TGTGCCAGCAGCGTAGTCGGAGGGGCCTACAATGAGCAGTTCTTC. Combining the CDR3 with reference TRBV9 and TRBJ2-1 gives the whole variable domain DSGVTQTPKHLITATGQRVTLRCSPRSGDLSVYWYQQSLDQGLQFLIQYYNGEERAKGNILERFSAQQFPDLHSELNLSSLELGDSALYFCASSVVGGAYNEQFFGPGTRLTVL.

This chain joins TRBV4-2 and TRBJ2-3; TRBD2 agrees at 13 bases. With V trimmed by 5 bases and J by 5 bases, 4 bases remained unmatched. The CDR3 consists of 15 residues. CDR1 is LGHNA, CDR2 YNFKEQ, per germline. The CDR3 here is CASSARLAGGDTQYF. CDR3 bases: TGTGCCAGCAGCGCCCGACTAGCGGGGGGAGATACGCAGTATTTT.

The gene calls are TRBV6-5 and TRBJ1-1, with 8 bases that match TRBD1. Germline V gene sequence: CDR1 MNHEY, CDR2 SVGAGI. V trimming: 8 bases; J trimming: 0 bases; junction bases outside the gene matches: 8. CDR3 length: 15 amino acids. The DNA of the CDR3 is TGTGCCAGCTACGACAGGGGAGACATGAACACTGAAGCTTTCTTT. It specifies CASYDRGDMNTEAFF.

The V gene is TRBV18, the J gene TRBJ2-5; 7 bases line up with TRBD1. The germline V gene has CDR1 KGHSH and CDR2 LQKENI. V lost 2 bases, J lost 0 bases, and 9 bases stayed unmatched. This CDR3 is built from 17 residues. The CDR3 DNA follows: TGTGCCAGCTCACCAAAAAGGGGGCACCATTACCAAGAGACCCAGTACTTC. This codes for CASSPKRGHHYQETQYF. Full variable domain (outside the CDR3, taken from reference TRBV18 and TRBJ2-5): NAGVMQNPRHLVRRRGQEARLRCSPMKGHSHVYWYRQLPEEGLKFMVYLQKENIIDESGMPKERFSAEFPKEGPSILRIQQVVRGDSAAYFCASSPKRGHHYQETQYFGPGTRLLVL.

The V call is TRBV19, the J call TRBJ1-2, with D perhaps matching TRBD1 (5 bases). V was cut by 3 bases and J by 4 bases, with 15 bases left in between. Germline V lookup: CDR1 LNHDA, CDR2 SQIVND (reference sequence). The CDR3 loop spans 15 amino acids. CDR3 sequence (DNA): TGTGCCAGTAGTATCAGGGAGGGATCGAGCTATGGCTACACCTTC. Its translation is CASSIREGSSYGYTF.

This clone was recorded only once. J is TRBJ2-6 and V is TRBV9, with D possibly matching TRBD1 (5 bases). Between the trimmed V and J ends, which lost 0 bases and 2 bases, there was a span of 6 bases. CDR3 length equals 15 residues. Germline-derived CDR1 and CDR2 are SGDLS and YYNGEE. The CDR3 nucleotides are TGTGCCAGCAGCGTAGAAGGGGCTGGGGCCAACGTCCTGACTTTC. Translating gives CASSVEGAGANVLTF.

This clone has just one count. The chain recombines TRBV5-6 with TRBJ2-3; 8 nucleotides agree with TRBD2. The CDR3 is 16 amino acids. Germline CDR1 is SGHDT and CDR2 is YYEEEE. Unmatched junction bases numbered 6, after V lost 0 bases and J lost 3 bases. CDR3 nucleotides: TGTGCCAGCAGCTTGGTGTCCGGGGGGGGGACAGATACGCAGTATTTT. The encoded protein is CASSLVSGGGTDTQYF.

The chain has TRBV5-5 and TRBJ2-7, with D unclear. Germline V gene sequence: CDR1 SGHKS, CDR2 YYEKEE (reference sequence). Trimming took off 4 bases at V and 5 bases at J, with 25 bases between the two ends. The CDR3 has 17 amino acids. The CDR3 region is CASSLIGGQRPYDEQYF. As DNA, the CDR3 is TGTGCCAGCAGCCTGATTGGCGGCCAAAGGCCTTATGACGAGCAGTACTTC. Full variable domain (outside the CDR3, taken from reference TRBV5-5 and TRBJ2-7): DAGVTQSPTHLIKTRGQQVTLRCSPISGHKSVSWYQQVLGQGPQFIFQYYEKEERGRGNFPDRFSARQFPNYSSELNVNALLLGDSALYLCASSLIGGQRPYDEQYFGPGTRLTVT.

There are a few counts of this clone. This chain connects TRBV4-1 to TRBJ2-3; TRBD2 is a possible D gene (5 bases). The CDR3 is made up of 15 amino acids. Germline V gives CDR1 MGHRA, CDR2 YSYEKL. V shed 0 bases and J shed 4 bases, with 11 bases lying between them. The CDR3 coding sequence is TGCGCCAGCAGCCAAGATCGGGGAAGGGCAGATACGCAGTATTTT. This codes for CASSQDRGRADTQYF.

The rearrangement links TRBV10-3 to TRBJ1-2; 7 bases are shared with TRBD1. This CDR3 contains 15 residues. V was pared by 3 bases and J by 4 bases, with 8 bases of the junction left unmatched. The germline CDR1 and CDR2 sequences are ENHRY and SYGVKD. The CDR3, as DNA: TGTGCCATCAGTGACACCACAGGGGCCAGCTATGGCTACACCTTC. This codes for CAISDTTGASYGYTF.

CDR3 loop: CASSPLAGPAYEQYF. CDR3 DNA sequence: TGTGCCAGCAGCCCCCTAGCGGGCCCCGCCTACGAGCAGTACTTC. The chain recombines TRBV27 with TRBJ2-7; 8 bases map to TRBD2. The CDR3 spans 15 residues. Germline CDR1 reads MNHEY; CDR2 reads SMNVEV (reference sequence). The trim removed 6 bases at V and 2 bases at J, leaving 9 bases unmatched.

This chain joins TRBV11-2 and TRBJ1-4; D ambiguous. Deletions cut 0 bases from V and 6 bases from J, with 14 bases between. Germline CDR1 reads SGHAT; CDR2 reads FQNNGV. The CDR3 length is 16 residues. The CDR3 nucleotides read TGTGCCAGCAGCTTAGATTTTGGGTGGAGTGATGAAAAACTGTTTTTT. Translating it yields CASSLDFGWSDEKLFF.

Here the CDR3 reads CASSEVRVRTEAFF. The CDR3 region has the DNA TGTGCCAGCAGTGAAGTGAGGGTGCGGACTGAAGCTTTCTTT. This sequence joins TRBV6-1 and TRBJ1-1; D remains ambiguous. Germline assignment: CDR1 MNHNS and CDR2 SASEGT. Trimming took 1 base from V and 5 from J, leaving 11 bases between them. The CDR3 is made up of 14 amino acids.

As to this clone: The germline gene is not matched at one end of the junction; a read error may be the cause. The V and J genes are TRBV4-2 and TRBJ2-1, with D possibly TRBD1 on 6 matching bases. This CDR3 is 13 amino acids long. Germline V gene sequence: CDR1 LGHNA, CDR2 YNFKEQ. CDR3 sequence reads: CASSQDLRGGCVF. The CDR3 nucleotides are TGTGCCAGCAGCCAAGATTTAAGAGGGGGTTGTGTCTTC.